This T cell receptor (beta chain) was obtained from a study of human T cells and chemical hapten exposure. Findings of the study overall: High-frequency TCRs, those above 1 in 1000, stayed the same after DPC sensitization.

One entry per CDR3 protein, called by TCRdb with MiXCR from the RACE reads. The table has roughly 38,000 distinct CDR3 sequences, under 5% seen once; the top ten hold approximately 24%. Time point meaning: patch test 1, 2 weeks after DPC sensitization. Treatment specified: therapeutic diphenylcyclopropenone sensitization with weekly scalp DPC. Unseparated into fractions, whole blood served as the source from which total RNA was extracted. Comments on this clonotype: The antigen is undetermined. This sequence may be a read error, since a much larger clone differs from it by one base.

The CDR3 contains 18 residues. Trimming took 5 bases from V and 4 from J; bases not matched to a gene: 15. The V gene's germline CDR1 is MDHEN and CDR2 SYDVKM. The V call is TRBV28, the J call TRBJ2-5, with 11 bases lining up with TRBD2. The specimen was whole blood, collected in connection with sensitization to the hapten diphenylcyclopropenone (DPC). This TCR was sampled from a man aged 45 to 65 with alopecia areata. Some clones in this sample may be carry-over from other donors' samples. The chain's CDR3 is CASSPNAGTSGPSETQYF. CDR3 DNA: TGTGCCAGCAGTCCAAACGCGGGGACTAGCGGTCCCTCAGAGACCCAGTACTTC.